The 21 T cell receptor beta chains below all came from one sample that was sequenced in a study of Graves' ophthalmopathy and Graves' hyperthyroidism. Amplification from RNA transcripts yielded the TCR beta CDR3 regions. The authors performed first-round RT-PCR with HTBI primers and then a second-round multiplex PCR. TCRdb re-derived calls from the multiplex PCR reads in MiXCR, one entry per CDR3 protein. Among some 360,000 distinct CDR3 sequences listed, 15% to 20% were seen once. Sequenced material: peripheral blood. The receptors originated from an adult woman with stable Graves' hyperthyroidism.

This clonotype came up many times. Germline is not matched at one junction end, which may reflect a read error. The rearrangement uses TRBV5-1 and TRBJ2-7, with 11 positions matching TRBD2. The CDR3 sequence is 14 residues long. Germline V gives CDR1 SGHRS, CDR2 YFSETQ. The CDR3 loop reads CASSSGTSGYEQYF. The DNA for the CDR3 is TGTGCCAGCAGTTCCGGGACTAGCGGATACGAGCAGTACTTC.

This clonotype was seen more than once but under ten times. The V and J genes are TRBV5-4 and TRBJ2-3; no clear D. The germline CDR1 and CDR2 sequences are SGHNT and YYREEE (reference sequence). Trimming took 1 base from V and 0 from J, leaving 12 bases between them. CDR3 size: 16 residues. The CDR3 loop reads CASSLYPGSSTDTQYF. In DNA, the CDR3 is TGTGCCAGCAGCTTGTATCCGGGTTCTAGCACAGATACGCAGTATTTT.

This clonotype has ten or more counts. The V and J genes are TRBV5-1 and TRBJ2-5; D is undetermined. CDR3 length: 15 residues. Per germline, CDR1 SGHRS and CDR2 YFSETQ. The ends were cut back, 0 bases at V and 1 base at J, with 10 bases in the middle. The DNA for the CDR3 is TGCGCCAGCAGCTTGGGTGGATGGACCCAAGAGACCCAGTACTTC. Translation: CASSLGGWTQETQYF.

The genes are TRBV3-1 and TRBJ2-2, with 10 bases aligning to TRBD2. Germline trimming cut 0 bases from V and 6 bases from J; bases unmatched to any gene: 10. Germline V gives CDR1 LGHDT, CDR2 YNNKEL (reference sequence). The CDR3 runs to 18 residues. In DNA form, the CDR3 reads TGTGCCAGCAGCCAAGATCTCGCAGCGGGAGGGTATCCCGGGGAGCTGTTTTTT. Its protein product is CASSQDLAAGGYPGELFF.

V gene TRBV4-3 combines with J gene TRBJ2-2; 7 bases map to TRBD2. The CDR3 extends over 16 amino acids. V lost 1 base, J lost 5 bases, and 7 bases stayed unmatched. Germline CDR1 and CDR2: LGHNA and YSLEER. CDR3 amino acids: CASSQGASGLTGELFF. CDR3 in DNA: TGCGCCAGCAGCCAAGGAGCTAGCGGATTAACCGGGGAGCTGTTTTTT.

This clonotype was counted ten times or more. The rearrangement uses TRBV6-5 and TRBJ1-5; 7 nucleotides agree with TRBD1. This CDR3 contains 14 residues. Germline V CDR1 and CDR2: MNHEY, SVGAGI. V shed 5 bases, J shed 6 bases, and the junction held 7 bases outside the gene matches. CDR3 loop: CASSTGTVGQPQHF. CDR3 bases: TGTGCCAGCAGTACCGGGACAGTGGGTCAGCCCCAGCATTTT.

This clonotype was counted ten times or more. The V call is TRBV10-3, the J call TRBJ2-7; D call uncertain. V shed 3 bases and J shed 9 bases, with 6 bases lying between them. This CDR3 is 10 amino acids long. CDR1 and CDR2 from the germline V gene are ENHRY and SYGVKD. CDR3 region: CAISEGPQYF. CDR3 DNA: TGTGCCATCAGTGAAGGGCCGCAGTACTTC.

This clonotype has at least ten counts. CDR3 residues: CASSKPTGLDTEAFF. In DNA, the CDR3 is TGTGCCAGCAGCAAACCGACAGGGTTGGACACTGAAGCTTTCTTT. The chain couples TRBV11-2 to TRBJ1-1; TRBD1 aligns across 7 bases. Germline-derived CDR1 and CDR2 are SGHAT and FQNNGV. V lost 5 bases to trimming and J lost 3 bases; unmatched junction nucleotides: 9. The CDR3 covers 15 residues.

This clonotype was detected ten times or more. The V and J genes are TRBV28 and TRBJ1-1; the D gene is possibly TRBD1 (5 bases). Trimming took off 1 base at V and 5 bases at J, with 14 bases between the two ends. The length of the CDR3 is 15 residues. CDR1 and CDR2 (germline): MDHEN, SYDVKM. CDR3 sequence reads: CASSLLRGLRTEAFF. In DNA, the CDR3 is TGTGCCAGCAGTTTATTGCGGGGCCTTAGGACTGAAGCTTTCTTT.

This clonotype was seen ten or more times. This chain connects TRBV6-1 to TRBJ1-2; a possible D gene is TRBD1 (5 bases). V lost 7 bases and J lost 7, with 13 bases in between. The CDR3 totals 12 residues. Germline loops: CDR1 MNHNS, CDR2 SASEGT. The CDR3 region has the DNA TGTGCCAGCACCCAGGCCGGGACTGGCTACACCTTC. This encodes CASTQAGTGYTF.

This clonotype was seen once. V is TRBV5-1 and J is TRBJ1-2; D unclear. The CDR3 runs 12 residues. Trimming left V 0 bases short and J 11 bases short, with 11 bases between. The germline CDR1 and CDR2 sequences are SGHRS and YFSETQ. This CDR3 is CASSLDQSGYTF. The CDR3, as DNA: TGCGCCAGCAGCTTGGACCAATCCGGGTACACCTTC. The variable domain in full, completed from reference TRBV5-1 and TRBJ1-2, reads KAGVTQTPRYLIKTRGQQVTLSCSPISGHRSVSWYQQTPGQGLQFLFEYFSETQRNKGNFPGRFSGRQFSNSRSEMNVSTLELGDSALYLCASSLDQSGYTFGSGTRLTVV.

This clonotype was seen many times. The V and J genes are TRBV12-3 or TRBV12-4 and TRBJ2-5; D unresolved. This CDR3 has 15 amino acids. Trimming cost V 5 bases and J 1 base, with 14 bases left between them. In nucleotides, the CDR3 is TGTGCCAGCAGTCCCACGTCCGGTCTCCAAGAGACCCAGTACTTC. This codes for CASSPTSGLQETQYF.

In its sample, this clonotype was seen many times. The rearrangement links TRBV7-9 to TRBJ1-1; the D is unclear. The CDR3 consists of 12 residues. Looked up from germline, CDR1 is SEHNR and CDR2 is FQNEAQ (reference sequence). V dropped 7 bases and J dropped 3 bases, with 9 bases sitting between them. CDR3 nucleotide sequence: TGTGCCAGCACCTTTGCTGACACTGAAGCTTTCTTT. The encoded protein is CASTFADTEAFF.

This rearrangement joins TRBV6-1 to TRBJ1-5; the D gene is possibly TRBD1 (5 bases). CDR3 length: 14 amino acids. Germline CDR1 and CDR2: MNHNS and SASEGT. The ends were cut back, 3 bases at V and 5 bases at J, with 11 bases in the middle. DNA of the CDR3: TGTGCCAGCAGTGAGACAGCACGCTATCAGCCCCAGCATTTT. This codes for CASSETARYQPQHF.

In this sample, this clonotype turned up many times. CDR3 in DNA: TGTGCCAGTAGTGCCTGGGACAGAAACTCTGGGGCCAACGTCCTGACTTTC. Translating gives CASSAWDRNSGANVLTF. The V gene is TRBV19, the J gene TRBJ2-6, with 7 bases fitting TRBD1. Germline values: CDR1 LNHDA, CDR2 SQIVND (reference sequence). V trimming: 5 bases; J trimming: 0 bases; junction bases outside the gene matches: 7. The CDR3 spans 17 residues.

The chain joins TRBV20-1 to TRBJ1-1, with D perhaps TRBD1 (5 bases). The CDR3 loop spans 15 amino acids. The germline V gene encodes CDR1 DFQATT and CDR2 SNEGSKA (reference sequence). V was cut by 4 bases and J by 3 bases, with 18 bases left in between. CDR3 DNA sequence: TGCAGTGCTACAGGACTCCTAAGAGGGGACACTGAAGCTTTCTTT. Translated, it gives CSATGLLRGDTEAFF.

There are many counts of this clonotype. The chain employs TRBV19 and TRBJ2-7; no definite D call. Germline lookup yields CDR1 LNHDA and CDR2 SQIVND (reference sequence). The germline V and J ends were trimmed by 3 bases and 0 bases, with 6 bases remaining between them. CDR3 size: 13 residues. The CDR3 nucleotides are TGTGCCAGTAGTATGAGTCGCTCCTACGAGCAGTACTTC. This gives the protein CASSMSRSYEQYF.

This clonotype was detected many times. The chain combines TRBV6-2 or TRBV6-3 with TRBJ2-7; D is perhaps TRBD2 (6 bases). The CDR3 is 14 amino acids. The V end was cut by 7 bases, the J end by 4 bases, with 17 bases between. Germline values: CDR1 MNHEY, CDR2 SVGEGT. The CDR3 DNA reads TGTGCCAGCAACTGGGGACTCGCGACTTACGAGCAGTACTTC. Its protein product is CASNWGLATYEQYF.

This clonotype was picked up many times. The chain carries TRBV6-2 or TRBV6-3 and TRBJ2-6; D is uncertain. The CDR3 extends over 14 amino acids. Deletions cut 2 bases from V and 4 bases from J, with 6 bases between. Germline V gene sequence: CDR1 MNHEY, CDR2 SVGEGT. The CDR3, as DNA: TGTGCCAGCAGTTACGCAGCAGGGGCCAACGTCCTGACTTTC. It codes for CASSYAAGANVLTF.

This clonotype was seen at least ten times. CDR3 in amino acids: CASTQALSSGRFYGYTF. CDR3 coding DNA: TGTGCCAGCACACAAGCTCTCTCGTCGGGCAGATTCTATGGCTACACCTTC. This chain uses TRBV28 with TRBJ1-2; D call uncertain. The germline gives CDR1 MDHEN, CDR2 SYDVKM. The CDR3 extends over 17 amino acids. V was pared by 7 bases and J by 4 bases, with 25 bases between.

This clonotype was observed a handful of times. V gene TRBV6-1 combines with J gene TRBJ2-2, with 8 bases fitting TRBD2. V was clipped by 5 bases and J by 5 bases; unmatched bases: 4. The CDR3 extends over 14 amino acids. Germline V gene sequence: CDR1 MNHNS, CDR2 SASEGT. CDR3 residues: CASSPLAETGELFF. The CDR3 DNA reads TGTGCCAGCAGTCCACTAGCGGAGACCGGGGAGCTGTTTTTT.